These 2 T cell receptor beta chains originate from one sample sequenced in a study of quantifying T cell responses using KT2 cells. Background on the study: TCR alpha and beta constant-region primers primed reverse transcription of RNA.

The cDNA 3' end received a ligated oligonucleotide with a UMI. An equimolar mix of RC1.1 and RC1.2 primed the beta chain across TRBC1 and TRBC2. TCRdb processed the UMI-ligation and nested PCR reads anew with MiXCR; each CDR3 protein has one entry. The data contain tens of thousands of distinct CDR3 sequences, 10% to 13% of them singletons. The sequencing input was PBMCs spiked with cells of the T cell clone KT2. Receptors originate from a human donor.

The chain combines TRBV5-6 with TRBJ1-4; D gene ambiguous. Deletions cut 0 bases from V and 5 bases from J, with 11 bases between. The CDR3 runs to 15 residues. Germline CDR1 reads SGHDT; CDR2 reads YYEEEE. The CDR3 DNA reads as TGTGCCAGCAGCTTGGAGTCAGGAGAGAATGAAAAACTGTTTTTT. This encodes CASSLESGENEKLFF.

The V call is TRBV12-3 or TRBV12-4, the J call TRBJ2-5; the D gene is possibly TRBD2 (6 bases). The CDR3 is 13 amino acids. Trimming took 4 bases from V and 0 from J, leaving 6 bases between them. The CDR3 loop is CASSWDYQETQYF. DNA of the CDR3: TGTGCCAGCAGTTGGGACTACCAAGAGACCCAGTACTTC.